The next 22 T cell receptor beta chains were all read from a single sample in a study of cytomegalovirus exposure and HLA in healthy donors. The PCR used 60 Vbeta and 13 Jbeta primers. TCRdb's copy holds only in-frame clones and misses some; the assay was immunoSEQ multiplex PCR. The sample consists of under 150,000 clones, over 70% of them appearing once. Sequenced: PBMCs. The receptors come from a woman between 50 and 59 years old in good health and CMV-seropositive.

This chain uses TRBV19 with TRBJ1-2; 7 nucleotides line up with TRBD1. CDR3 length: 14 residues. In germline, CDR1 is LNHDA, CDR2 SQIVND (reference sequence). With V trimmed by 3 bases and J by 8 bases, 9 bases remained unmatched. DNA for the CDR3: TGTGCCAGTAGTATCGACAGGGCGCTGGGGGGCTACACCTTC. It yields the protein CASSIDRALGGYTF.

CDR3 loop: CAWSVLAGGQFF. The CDR3 coding sequence is TGTGCCTGGAGTGTACTAGCGGGAGGGCAGTTCTTC. The J gene is TRBJ2-1, the V gene TRBV30; 12 nucleotides match TRBD2. V dropped 0 bases and J dropped 12; count of bases not matched to a gene: 0. The CDR3 runs to 12 residues. Germline V lookup: CDR1 GTSNPN, CDR2 SVGIG (reference sequence).

This clone was picked up a small number of times. The rearrangement joins TRBV4-3 to TRBJ2-6, with D possibly TRBD1 on 6 matching bases. Trimming shortened V by 0 bases and J by 0 bases, and 12 bases separated the two germline ends. This CDR3 region has 18 residues. Germline assignment: CDR1 LGHNA and CDR2 YSLEER. CDR3 sequence (DNA): TGCGCCAGCAGCCAAGAGACAGGAAGACCCTCTGGGGCCAACGTCCTGACTTTC. It specifies CASSQETGRPSGANVLTF.

The V gene is TRBV9, the J gene TRBJ1-2; weak D call: TRBD1 (5 bases). The CDR3 consists of 14 residues. V was pared by 3 bases and J by 5 bases, with 14 bases between. In germline, CDR1 is SGDLS, CDR2 YYNGEE. Written as DNA, the CDR3 is TGTGCCAGCAGCGGACCGGGGACTTCGTATGGCTACACCTTC. Translation gives CASSGPGTSYGYTF.

J is TRBJ1-2 and V is TRBV7-2; D perhaps matches TRBD1 (5 bases). Per germline, CDR1 SGHTA and CDR2 FQGNSA. V was pared by 1 base and J by 6 bases, with 21 bases between. The CDR3 extends over 17 amino acids. CDR3 nucleotides: TGTGCCAGCAGCTTAGTTTGGGGGGACTCTGCGGGGGATGGCTACACCTTC. Its protein product is CASSLVWGDSAGDGYTF.

V usage is TRBV5-4 and J usage is TRBJ1-1, with D maybe TRBD1 (6 bases). Germline V gene sequence: CDR1 SGHNT, CDR2 YYREEE (reference sequence). There are 14 residues in the CDR3. V lost 4 bases and J 3 bases, leaving 13 bases between the germline ends. The CDR3 nucleotides read TGTGCCAGCAGCCAAGGGGGGGTGTACACTGAAGCTTTCTTT. Protein product: CASSQGGVYTEAFF.

This clone was counted a single time. The V call is TRBV11-2, the J call TRBJ2-7; a weak D match, TRBD1 (6 bases). This CDR3 spans 16 amino acids. V lost 3 bases and J lost 4, with 19 bases in between. Germline loops: CDR1 SGHAT, CDR2 FQNNGV. CDR3 amino acids: CASSFMSQDSVYEQYF. The CDR3 coding sequence is TGTGCCAGCAGCTTCATGTCACAGGACAGTGTTTACGAGCAGTACTTC.

This chain connects TRBV4-1 to TRBJ2-1, with 7 bases aligning to TRBD2. Per the germline V gene, CDR1 is MGHRA and CDR2 is YSYEKL. This CDR3 contains 16 residues. Losses at the gene ends were 1 base for V and 4 bases for J; bases not matched to a gene: 7. In nucleotides, the CDR3 is TGCGCCAGCAGCCAAGTCTATGGGAGGGGTTACAATGAGCAGTTCTTC. Translating gives CASSQVYGRGYNEQFF.

This clone was observed a single time. This sequence joins TRBV18 and TRBJ2-7, with 7 bases fitting TRBD1. CDR3 length: 16 residues. V shed 3 bases and J 0 bases; nucleotides not matched to a gene: 8. The germline V gene has CDR1 KGHSH and CDR2 LQKENI. CDR3 DNA sequence: TGTGCCAGCTCACCGGGACAGATCCTACACTCCTACGAGCAGTACTTC. Protein sequence: CASSPGQILHSYEQYF.

For this clone: Other DNA variants within this sample encode the same CDR3. The chain recombines TRBV6-1 with TRBJ1-2; TRBD1 aligns across 7 bases. The ends lost 7 bases at V and 3 bases at J; junction bases unmatched: 8. CDR1 is MNHNS, CDR2 SASEGT, per germline. The CDR3 runs to 14 residues. CDR3 DNA sequence: TGTGCCAGCACCACCCCGGGACAGCACTATGGCTACACCTTC. Its translation is CASTTPGQHYGYTF.

This clone was observed a few times. CDR3 DNA sequence: TGTGCCTGGACCCTTCTCACAGATACGCAGTATTTT. This encodes CAWTLLTDTQYF. This chain uses TRBV30 with TRBJ2-3; D ambiguous. This CDR3 has 12 residues. Trimming took 4 bases from V and 2 from J, leaving 7 bases between them. Germline-derived CDR1 and CDR2 are GTSNPN and SVGIG (reference sequence).

This chain connects TRBV19 to TRBJ2-7, with D maybe TRBD2 (6 bases). In germline, CDR1 is LNHDA, CDR2 SQIVND (reference sequence). The CDR3 runs to 15 residues. V lost 3 bases, J lost 3 bases, and 15 bases lay in between. CDR3 in DNA: TGTGCCAGTAGTATGAGGCGGGGTGAACTCTACGAGCAGTACTTC. Translated, it gives CASSMRRGELYEQYF.

In its sample, this clone was seen a few times. This chain uses TRBV2 with TRBJ1-4, with 9 bases fitting TRBD1. CDR1 is SNHLY and CDR2 is FYNNEI in the germline V gene. The CDR3 is 16 residues long. The V gene end was trimmed by 5 bases and the J gene end by 0 bases; junction bases not matched to a gene: 4. The CDR3 bases are TGTGCCAGCAGTCCTGACAGGGGGGCAACTAATGAAAAACTGTTTTTT. This codes for CASSPDRGATNEKLFF. Supplemented by reference TRBV2 and TRBJ1-4, the full variable domain reads EPEVTQTPSHQVTQMGQEVILRCVPISNHLYFYWYRQILGQKVEFLVSFYNNEISEKSEIFDDQFSVERPDGSNFTLKIRSTKLEDSAMYFCASSPDRGATNEKLFFGSGTQLSVL.

The gene calls are TRBV7-6 and TRBJ2-6, with a possible D match to TRBD2 (6 bases). The V gene lost 0 bases and the J gene lost 2 bases, with 14 bases spanning the gap. Germline values: CDR1 SGHVS, CDR2 FNYEAQ. The CDR3 covers 18 residues. This CDR3 is CASSLAAFREAGANVLTF. The DNA for the CDR3 is TGTGCCAGCAGCTTAGCGGCTTTCAGGGAGGCTGGGGCCAACGTCCTGACTTTC.

The chain combines TRBV7-9 with TRBJ2-5; 10 nucleotides align to TRBD1. The J call may not be correct, given that the DNA end is closer to TRBJ2-7. The CDR3 is 16 residues long. In germline, CDR1 is SEHNR, CDR2 FQNEAQ (reference sequence). The CDR3 loop reads CASSHPRDRGSYEQYF. Here the CDR3 DNA reads TGTGCCAGCAGCCACCCTCGGGACAGGGGCTCCTACGAGCAGTACTTC.

The chain is built from TRBV7-2 and TRBJ2-3; 10 nucleotides line up with TRBD2. J was trimmed by 4 bases and V by 5 bases; bases with no gene match: 18. Per the germline V gene, CDR1 is SGHTA and CDR2 is FQGNSA. The CDR3 is 19 amino acids. CDR3 in DNA: TGTGCCAGCAGCCCCCTTTTCCAGCGGGGGGGCCCAGTGGCAGATACGCAGTATTTT. Residues: CASSPLFQRGGPVADTQYF. Supplemented by reference TRBV7-2 and TRBJ2-3, the full variable domain reads GAGVSQSPSNKVTEKGKDVELRCDPISGHTALYWYRQSLGQGLEFLIYFQGNSAPDKSGLPSDRFSAERTGGSVSTLTIQRTQQEDSAVYLCASSPLFQRGGPVADTQYFGPGTRLTVL.

The chain combines TRBV5-1 with TRBJ2-7; 11 positions agree with TRBD1. This CDR3 contains 14 residues. CDR1 SGHRS and CDR2 YFSETQ come from the germline V gene. Trimming at V came to 4 bases and at J to 2 bases, leaving 2 bases not matched to a gene. The CDR3 loop reads CASSQGQGAYEQYF. CDR3 in DNA: TGCGCCAGCAGCCAGGGACAGGGGGCCTACGAGCAGTACTTC.

The chain has TRBV6-5 and TRBJ1-6; 11 nucleotides align to TRBD1. Per germline, CDR1 MNHEY and CDR2 SVGAGI. J gave up 6 bases and V 11 bases, and 6 bases lay outside the gene matches. The length of the CDR3 is 14 residues. CDR3 sequence: CASRGTGGNSPLHF. CDR3 sequence (DNA): TGTGCCTCCCGGGGGACAGGGGGTAATTCACCCCTCCACTTT.

The chain joins TRBV4-2 to TRBJ1-6, with no clear D. Germline V gives CDR1 LGHNA, CDR2 YNFKEQ. The CDR3 totals 16 residues. Trimming took off 0 bases at V and 5 bases at J, with 11 bases between the two ends. The CDR3 nucleotides read TGTGCCAGCAGCCAAGATTCGAGTTCCCATAATTCACCCCTCCACTTT. Translating it yields CASSQDSSSHNSPLHF.

This chain connects TRBV19 to TRBJ2-7; TRBD2 is a possible D gene (7 bases). From germline, CDR1 is LNHDA and CDR2 SQIVND (reference sequence). This CDR3 is 15 amino acids long. Trimming left V 8 bases short and J 3 bases short, with 20 bases between. CDR3: CASYGWRGGLYEQYF. As DNA, the CDR3 is TGTGCCAGTTACGGTTGGAGGGGGGGCCTCTACGAGCAGTACTTC.

This chain links TRBV2 with TRBJ1-4; 9 nucleotides align to TRBD1. J gave up 13 bases and V 5 bases, and 5 bases lay outside the gene matches. The CDR3 covers 12 residues. Germline V gives CDR1 SNHLY, CDR2 FYNNEI. The CDR3 coding sequence is TGTGCCAGCAGTACGGGACAGGGTCGACTGTTTTTT. As protein: CASSTGQGRLFF.

This chain joins TRBV10-3 and TRBJ2-5; 8 bases align to TRBD2. Per germline, CDR1 ENHRY and CDR2 SYGVKD. The length of the CDR3 is 16 residues. After removal of 4 bases from V and 1 base from J, the junction contained 8 bases not matched to a gene. Written as DNA, the CDR3 is TGTGCCATCAGTGTAGGAGCGGGAGACGGCCAAGAGACCCAGTACTTC. Translated, it gives CAISVGAGDGQETQYF.